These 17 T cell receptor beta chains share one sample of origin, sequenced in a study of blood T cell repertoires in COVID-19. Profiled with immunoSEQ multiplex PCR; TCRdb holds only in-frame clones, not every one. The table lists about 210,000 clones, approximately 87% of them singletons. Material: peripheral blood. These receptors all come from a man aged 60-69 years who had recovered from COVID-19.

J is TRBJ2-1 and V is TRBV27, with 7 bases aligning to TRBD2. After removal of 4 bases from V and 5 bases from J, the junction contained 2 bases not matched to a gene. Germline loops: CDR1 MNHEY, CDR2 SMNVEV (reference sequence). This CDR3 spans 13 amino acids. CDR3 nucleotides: TGTGCCAGCAGTTGGGGGGGGGACAATGAGCAGTTCTTC. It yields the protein CASSWGGDNEQFF.

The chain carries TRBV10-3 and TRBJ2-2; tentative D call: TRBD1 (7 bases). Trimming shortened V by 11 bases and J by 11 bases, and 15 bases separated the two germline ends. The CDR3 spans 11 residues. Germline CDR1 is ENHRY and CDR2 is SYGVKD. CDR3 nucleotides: TGTGCCTCCAGGGGGGACACCGAGCTGTTTTTT. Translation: CASRGDTELFF.

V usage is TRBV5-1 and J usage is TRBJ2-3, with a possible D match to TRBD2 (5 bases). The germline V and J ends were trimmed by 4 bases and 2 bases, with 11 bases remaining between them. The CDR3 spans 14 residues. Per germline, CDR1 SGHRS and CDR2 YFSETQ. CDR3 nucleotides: TGCGCCAGCAGCCCGGACTCCCCCACAGATACGCAGTATTTT. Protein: CASSPDSPTDTQYF.

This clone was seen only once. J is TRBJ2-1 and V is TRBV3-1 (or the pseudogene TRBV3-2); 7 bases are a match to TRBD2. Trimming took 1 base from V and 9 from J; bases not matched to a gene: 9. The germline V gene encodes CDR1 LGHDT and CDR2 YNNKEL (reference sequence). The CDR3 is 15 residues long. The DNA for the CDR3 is TGTGCCAGCAGCCAAGTCTCCTTGGGAGGGCTTGAGCAGTTCTTC. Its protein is CASSQVSLGGLEQFF.

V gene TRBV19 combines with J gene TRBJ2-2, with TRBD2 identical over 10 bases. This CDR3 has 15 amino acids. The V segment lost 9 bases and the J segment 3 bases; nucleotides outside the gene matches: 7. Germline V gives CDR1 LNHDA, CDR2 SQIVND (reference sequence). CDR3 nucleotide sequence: TGTGCCAGCACGAGCGGGGGGGCGGACACCGGGGAGCTGTTTTTT. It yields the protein CASTSGGADTGELFF.

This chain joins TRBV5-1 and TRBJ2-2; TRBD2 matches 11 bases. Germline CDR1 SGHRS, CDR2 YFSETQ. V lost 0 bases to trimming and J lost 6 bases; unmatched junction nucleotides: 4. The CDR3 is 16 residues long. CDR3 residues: CASSLELAGVSGELFF. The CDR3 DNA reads TGCGCCAGCAGCTTGGAACTAGCGGGAGTATCCGGGGAGCTGTTTTTT.

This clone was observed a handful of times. The CDR3 sequence: CASSYGRDWNSPLHF. The DNA of the CDR3 is TGTGCCAGCAGTTACGGCAGGGATTGGAATTCACCCCTCCACTTT. The chain uses TRBV6-5 and TRBJ1-6; D perhaps matches TRBD1 (5 bases). The ends were cut back, 2 bases at V and 7 bases at J, with 12 bases in the middle. The CDR3 extends over 15 amino acids. Germline lookup yields CDR1 MNHEY and CDR2 SVGAGI.

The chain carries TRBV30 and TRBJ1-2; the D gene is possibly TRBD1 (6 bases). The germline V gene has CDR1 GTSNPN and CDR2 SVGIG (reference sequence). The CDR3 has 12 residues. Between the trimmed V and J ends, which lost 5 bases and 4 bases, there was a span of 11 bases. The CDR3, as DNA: TGTGCCTGGTACAGGGCAGTCTATGGCTACACCTTC. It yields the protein CAWYRAVYGYTF.

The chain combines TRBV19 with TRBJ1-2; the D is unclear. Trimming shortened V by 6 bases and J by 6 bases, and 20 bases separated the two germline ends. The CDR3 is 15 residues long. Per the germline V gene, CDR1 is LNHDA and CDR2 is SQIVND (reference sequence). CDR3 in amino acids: CASRRLVGSLDGYTF. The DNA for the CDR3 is TGTGCCAGTAGACGACTCGTCGGCAGTCTGGATGGCTACACCTTC.

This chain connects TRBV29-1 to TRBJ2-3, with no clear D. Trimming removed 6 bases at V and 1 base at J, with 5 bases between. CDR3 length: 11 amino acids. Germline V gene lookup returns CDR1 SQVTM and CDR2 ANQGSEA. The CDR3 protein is CSVTGTDTQYF. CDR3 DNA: TGCAGCGTCACGGGCACAGATACGCAGTATTTT.

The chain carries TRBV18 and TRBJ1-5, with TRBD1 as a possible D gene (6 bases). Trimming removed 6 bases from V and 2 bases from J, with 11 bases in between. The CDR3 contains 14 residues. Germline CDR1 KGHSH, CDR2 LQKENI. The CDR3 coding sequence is TGTGCCAGCTCCCAACAGGGAGGCAATCAGCCCCAGCATTTT. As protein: CASSQQGGNQPQHF.

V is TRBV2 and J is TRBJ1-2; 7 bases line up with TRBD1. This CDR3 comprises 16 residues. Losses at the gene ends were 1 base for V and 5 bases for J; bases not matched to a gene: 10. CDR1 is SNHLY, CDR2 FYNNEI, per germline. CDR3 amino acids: CASSEGRTGRLYGYTF. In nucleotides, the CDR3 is TGTGCCAGCAGTGAAGGGAGGACAGGTAGATTATATGGCTACACCTTC. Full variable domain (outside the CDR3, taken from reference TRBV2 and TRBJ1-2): EPEVTQTPSHQVTQMGQEVILRCVPISNHLYFYWYRQILGQKVEFLVSFYNNEISEKSEIFDDQFSVERPDGSNFTLKIRSTKLEDSAMYFCASSEGRTGRLYGYTFGSGTRLTVV.

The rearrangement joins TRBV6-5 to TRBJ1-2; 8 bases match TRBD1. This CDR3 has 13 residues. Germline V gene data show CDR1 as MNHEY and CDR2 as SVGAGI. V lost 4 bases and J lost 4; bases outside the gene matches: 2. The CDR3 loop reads CASSFTGGYGYTF. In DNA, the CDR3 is TGTGCCAGCAGTTTCACAGGGGGCTATGGCTACACCTTC.

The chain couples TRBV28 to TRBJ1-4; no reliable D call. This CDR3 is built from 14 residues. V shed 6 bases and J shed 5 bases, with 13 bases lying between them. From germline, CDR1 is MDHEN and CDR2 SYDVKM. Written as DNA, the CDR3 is TGTGCCAGCAGCACAGTGGGTGGGAATGAAAAACTGTTTTTT. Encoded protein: CASSTVGGNEKLFF.

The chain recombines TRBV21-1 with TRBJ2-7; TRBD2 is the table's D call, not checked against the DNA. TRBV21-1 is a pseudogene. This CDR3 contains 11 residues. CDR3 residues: CASSKVAEQYF. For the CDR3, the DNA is TGTGCCAGCAGCAAAGTAGCCGAGCAGTACTTC.

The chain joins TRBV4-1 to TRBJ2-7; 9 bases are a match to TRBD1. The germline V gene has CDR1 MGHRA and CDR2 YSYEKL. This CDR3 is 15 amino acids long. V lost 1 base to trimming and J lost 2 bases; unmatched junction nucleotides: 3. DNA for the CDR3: TGCGCCAGCAGCCAAGGAGGGACAGGGACCTACGAGCAGTACTTC. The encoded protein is CASSQGGTGTYEQYF.

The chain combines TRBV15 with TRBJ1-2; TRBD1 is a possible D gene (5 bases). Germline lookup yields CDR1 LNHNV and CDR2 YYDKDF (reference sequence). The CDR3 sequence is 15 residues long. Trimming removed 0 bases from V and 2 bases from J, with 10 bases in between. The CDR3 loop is CATSRDRDSNYGYTF. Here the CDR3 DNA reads TGTGCCACCAGCAGAGATAGAGACAGCAACTATGGCTACACCTTC.